Below, 8 T cell receptor beta chains from the same sample are listed, as sequenced in a study of T cells in Graves' hyperthyroidism and ophthalmopathy. RNA transcripts gave rise to amplified TCR beta CDR3 regions. First-round RT-PCR of the TCR CDR3 relied on the HTBI primer set. One entry per CDR3 protein results from TCRdb running MiXCR on the multiplex PCR reads. Among around 700,000 distinct CDR3 sequences listed, about 35% were seen once. What was sequenced was blood. The receptors here all came from a woman between 40 and 50 years old with Graves' hyperthyroidism.

Notes on this clonotype: The CDR3 end shows no conserved phenylalanine or tryptophan, and so a read error is likely. The V gene is TRBV6-1, the J gene TRBJ1-2; a possible D gene is TRBD1 (6 bases). CDR1 is MNHNS, CDR2 SASEGT, per germline. This CDR3 is built from 14 residues. V lost 6 bases and J 8 bases, leaving 19 bases between the germline ends. CDR3 sequence reads: CASRSQGGGGGYTY. DNA of the CDR3: TGTGCCAGCAGGTCCCAGGGAGGGGGTGGAGGCTACACCTAC.

This clonotype was detected only a few times. CDR3 in DNA: TGCGCCAGCAGCCAAGCGGCCAGGGGGCGGTCCCCCTATTATGGCTACACCTTC. It translates to CASSQAARGRSPYYGYTF. The chain joins TRBV4-3 to TRBJ1-2, with TRBD1 identical over 8 bases. The V gene's germline CDR1 is LGHNA and CDR2 YSLEER. The CDR3 totals 18 residues. V lost 1 base, J lost 5 bases, and 15 bases stayed unmatched.

This sequence joins TRBV6-1 and TRBJ2-2; D gene uncertain. Trimming removed 5 bases at V and 1 base at J, with 14 bases between. The CDR3 contains 16 residues. From germline, CDR1 is MNHNS and CDR2 SASEGT. The CDR3 DNA reads TGTGCCAGCAGTTACTCTCAGGCTGGGAACACCGGGGAGCTGTTTTTT. This translates into CASSYSQAGNTGELFF.

This sequence joins TRBV6-2 or TRBV6-3 and TRBJ1-5; possibly TRBD1 for D (5 bases). Germline assignment: CDR1 MNHEY and CDR2 SVGEGT. Trimming stripped 6 bases from V and 2 bases from J, with 20 bases between. This CDR3 region has 17 residues. For the CDR3, the DNA is TGTGCCAGCAGCCTCAGGGAGCGGGTGATCGGCAATCAGCCCCAGCATTTT. It codes for CASSLRERVIGNQPQHF.

The V call is TRBV9, the J call TRBJ2-7; D possibly corresponds to TRBD1 (6 bases). The V gene lost 4 bases and the J gene lost 5 bases, with 13 bases spanning the gap. CDR1 and CDR2 (germline): SGDLS, YYNGEE. The CDR3 covers 13 residues. The CDR3 DNA is TGTGCCAGCAGCCTCGAACAGGGACACGAGCAGTACTTC. Its translation is CASSLEQGHEQYF.

This clonotype was recorded many times. The chain couples TRBV12-3 or TRBV12-4 to TRBJ2-5, with 8 bases fitting TRBD1. Trimming at V came to 4 bases and at J to 1 base, leaving 5 bases not matched to a gene. CDR3 length equals 15 residues. In DNA form, the CDR3 reads TGTGCCAGCAGTTCCTATGACAGGGGCCAAGAGACCCAGTACTTC. Its protein product is CASSSYDRGQETQYF.

This clonotype has more than one count but fewer than ten. Sequence at one end of the junction differs from germline and may be a read error. V gene TRBV7-2 combines with J gene TRBJ1-6; tentatively, D is TRBD1 (5 bases). Germline V CDR1 and CDR2: SGHTA, FQGNSA. The CDR3 consists of 16 residues. The CDR3: CASSRADSNYNSPLHF. In DNA form, the CDR3 reads TGCGCCAGCAGCCGAGCAGACAGTAACTATAATTCACCCCTCCACTTT.

Concerning this clonotype itself: The CDR3 end shows no conserved phenylalanine or tryptophan, and so a read error is likely. This chain links TRBV2 with TRBJ2-3; D remains ambiguous. The germline CDR1 and CDR2 sequences are SNHLY and FYNNEI. CDR3 length: 13 amino acids. V lost 6 bases and J 1 base, leaving 8 bases between the germline ends. The DNA of the CDR3 is TGTGCCAGCAGCCTCTCCGGCACAGATACGCAGTATCTT. Its translation: CASSLSGTDTQYL.